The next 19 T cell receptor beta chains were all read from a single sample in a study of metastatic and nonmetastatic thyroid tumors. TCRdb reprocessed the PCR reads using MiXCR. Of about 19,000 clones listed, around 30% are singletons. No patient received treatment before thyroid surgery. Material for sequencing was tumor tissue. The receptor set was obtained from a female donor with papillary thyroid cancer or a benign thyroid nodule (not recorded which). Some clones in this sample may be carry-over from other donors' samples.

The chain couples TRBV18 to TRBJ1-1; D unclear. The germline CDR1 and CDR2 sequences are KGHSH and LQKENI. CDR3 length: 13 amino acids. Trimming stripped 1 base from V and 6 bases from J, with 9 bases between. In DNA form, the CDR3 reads TGTGCCAGCTCACCACAGAGCGGCGCTGAAGCTTTCTTT. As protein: CASSPQSGAEAFF. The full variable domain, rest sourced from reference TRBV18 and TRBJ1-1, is NAGVMQNPRHLVRRRGQEARLRCSPMKGHSHVYWYRQLPEEGLKFMVYLQKENIIDESGMPKERFSAEFPKEGPSILRIQQVVRGDSAAYFCASSPQSGAEAFFGQGTRLTVV.

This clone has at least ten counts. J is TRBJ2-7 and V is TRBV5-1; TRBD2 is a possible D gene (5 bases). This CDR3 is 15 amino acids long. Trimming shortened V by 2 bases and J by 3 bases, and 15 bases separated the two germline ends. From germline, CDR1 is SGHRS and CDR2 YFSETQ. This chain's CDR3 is CASSLGAEALYEQYF. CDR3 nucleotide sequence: TGCGCCAGCAGCTTAGGAGCGGAAGCCCTCTACGAGCAGTACTTC.

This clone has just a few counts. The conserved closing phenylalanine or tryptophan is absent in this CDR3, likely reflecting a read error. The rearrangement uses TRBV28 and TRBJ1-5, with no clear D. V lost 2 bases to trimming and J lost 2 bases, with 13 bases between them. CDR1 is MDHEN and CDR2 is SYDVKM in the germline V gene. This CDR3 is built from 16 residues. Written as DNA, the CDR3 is TGTGCCAGCAGTTTACGGGGATTCAACGGCAATCAGCCCCAGCATCTT. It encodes CASSLRGFNGNQPQHL.

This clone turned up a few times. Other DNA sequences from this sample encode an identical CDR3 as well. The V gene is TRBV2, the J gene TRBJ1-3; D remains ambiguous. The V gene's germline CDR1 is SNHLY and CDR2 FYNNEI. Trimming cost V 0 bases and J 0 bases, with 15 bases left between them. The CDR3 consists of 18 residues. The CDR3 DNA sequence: TGTGCCAGCAGTGAAGCGCTTCTAATGGCAGCCTCTGGAAACACCATATATTTT. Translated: CASSEALLMAASGNTIYF. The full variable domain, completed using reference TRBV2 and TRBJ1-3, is EPEVTQTPSHQVTQMGQEVILRCVPISNHLYFYWYRQILGQKVEFLVSFYNNEISEKSEIFDDQFSVERPDGSNFTLKIRSTKLEDSAMYFCASSEALLMAASGNTIYFGEGSWLTVV.

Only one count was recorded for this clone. CDR3 amino acids: CRRTPGLAVREQYF. The CDR3 DNA sequence: TGTCGGCGAACCCCCGGACTAGCGGTCCGCGAGCAGTACTTC. V usage is TRBV11-2 and J usage is TRBJ2-7; 10 nucleotides line up with TRBD2. CDR1 and CDR2 (germline): SGHAT, FQNNGV. This CDR3 is 14 amino acids long.

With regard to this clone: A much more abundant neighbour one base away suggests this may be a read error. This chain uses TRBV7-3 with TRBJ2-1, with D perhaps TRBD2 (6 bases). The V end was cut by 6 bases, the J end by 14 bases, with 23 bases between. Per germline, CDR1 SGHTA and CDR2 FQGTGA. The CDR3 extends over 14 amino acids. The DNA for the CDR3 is TGTGCCAGCAGACGGGACGGGGACTTCCATCCCAAGTTCTTC. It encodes CASRRDGDFHPKFF.

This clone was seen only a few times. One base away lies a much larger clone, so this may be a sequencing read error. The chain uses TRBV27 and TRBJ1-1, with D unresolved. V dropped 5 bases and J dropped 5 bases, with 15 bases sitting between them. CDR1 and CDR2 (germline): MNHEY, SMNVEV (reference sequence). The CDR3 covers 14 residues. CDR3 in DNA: TGTGCCAGCAGTCCAGGCGTCCTAAGGACTGAAGCTTTCTTT. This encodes CASSPGVLRTEAFF.

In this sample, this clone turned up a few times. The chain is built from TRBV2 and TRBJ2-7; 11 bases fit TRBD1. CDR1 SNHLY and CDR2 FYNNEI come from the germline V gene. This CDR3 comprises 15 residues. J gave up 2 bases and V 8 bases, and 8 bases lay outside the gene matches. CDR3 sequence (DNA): TGTGCCAGCGTCCGAGGACAGGGGGCTCCCTACGAGCAGTACTTC. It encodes CASVRGQGAPYEQYF.

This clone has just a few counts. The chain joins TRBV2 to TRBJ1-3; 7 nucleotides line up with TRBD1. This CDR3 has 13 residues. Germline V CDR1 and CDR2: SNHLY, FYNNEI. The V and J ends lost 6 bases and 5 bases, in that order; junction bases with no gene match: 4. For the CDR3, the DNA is TGTGCCAGCAGGGGGGACAGTCGAAACACCATATATTTT. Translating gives CASRGDSRNTIYF.

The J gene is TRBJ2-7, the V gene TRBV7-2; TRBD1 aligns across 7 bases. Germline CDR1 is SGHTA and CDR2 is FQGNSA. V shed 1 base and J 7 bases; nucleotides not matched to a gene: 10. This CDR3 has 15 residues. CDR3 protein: CASSLVGTEALEQYF. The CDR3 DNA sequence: TGTGCCAGCAGCTTAGTAGGGACAGAGGCACTGGAGCAGTACTTC.

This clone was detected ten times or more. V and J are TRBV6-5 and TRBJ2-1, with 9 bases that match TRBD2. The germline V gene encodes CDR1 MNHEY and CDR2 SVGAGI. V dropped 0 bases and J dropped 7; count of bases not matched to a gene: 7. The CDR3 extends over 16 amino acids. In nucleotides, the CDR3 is TGTGCCAGCAGTTACTCAGGCGGGAGGGCCTTAAATGAGCAGTTCTTC. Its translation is CASSYSGGRALNEQFF.

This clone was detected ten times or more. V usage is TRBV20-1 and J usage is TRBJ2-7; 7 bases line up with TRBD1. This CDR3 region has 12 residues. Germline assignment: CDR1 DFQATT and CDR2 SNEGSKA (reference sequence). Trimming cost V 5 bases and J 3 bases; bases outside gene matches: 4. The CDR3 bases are TGCAGTGCTCAACAGGGGATCTACGAGCAGTACTTC. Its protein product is CSAQQGIYEQYF.

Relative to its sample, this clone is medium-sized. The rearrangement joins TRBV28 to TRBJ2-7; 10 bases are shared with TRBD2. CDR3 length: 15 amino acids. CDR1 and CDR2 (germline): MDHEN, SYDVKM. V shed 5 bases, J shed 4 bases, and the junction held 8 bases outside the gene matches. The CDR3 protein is CASSDRSGRGYEQYF. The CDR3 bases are TGTGCCAGCAGTGACCGAAGCGGGAGGGGGTACGAGCAGTACTTC.

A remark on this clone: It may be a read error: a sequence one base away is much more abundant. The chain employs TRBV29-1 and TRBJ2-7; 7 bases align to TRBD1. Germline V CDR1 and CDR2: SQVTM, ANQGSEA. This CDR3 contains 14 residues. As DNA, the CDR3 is TGCAGCGTTCTGAAGGGACAGAAAACCTACGAGCAGCACTTC. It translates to CSVLKGQKTYEQHF.

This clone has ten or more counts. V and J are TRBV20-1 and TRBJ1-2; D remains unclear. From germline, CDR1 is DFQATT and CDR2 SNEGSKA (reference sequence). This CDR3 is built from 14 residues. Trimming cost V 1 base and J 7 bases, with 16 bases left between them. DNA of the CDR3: TGCAGTGCTAGAGCCCCCCAGGTGGGAGCTGGCTACACCTTC. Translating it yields CSARAPQVGAGYTF.

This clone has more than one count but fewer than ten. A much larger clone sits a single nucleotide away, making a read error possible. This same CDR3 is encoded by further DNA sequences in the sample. CDR3 DNA sequence: TGTGCCAGCAGCCAAGGGGGCTACTCTGGGGCCAACGTCCTGACCTTC. It is translated as CASSQGGYSGANVLTF. The chain has TRBV14 and TRBJ2-6, with D possibly matching TRBD1 (5 bases). Germline V gene lookup returns CDR1 SGHDN and CDR2 FVKESK. There are 16 residues in the CDR3.

The CDR3 region has the DNA TGTGCCAGCAGCTCCCCAGGAGCCTCCTCCTACAATGAGCAGTTCTTC. It yields the protein CASSSPGASSYNEQFF. The rearrangement joins TRBV11-2 to TRBJ2-1; no clear D. The V end was cut by 4 bases, the J end by 0 bases, with 13 bases between. Germline V gene data show CDR1 as SGHAT and CDR2 as FQNNGV. The CDR3 loop spans 16 amino acids. The whole variable domain, filled in from reference TRBV11-2 and TRBJ2-1, reads EAGVAQSPRYKIIEKRQSVAFWCNPISGHATLYWYQQILGQGPKLLIQFQNNGVVDDSQLPKDRFSAERLKGVDSTLKIQPAKLEDSAVYLCASSSPGASSYNEQFFGPGTRLTVL.

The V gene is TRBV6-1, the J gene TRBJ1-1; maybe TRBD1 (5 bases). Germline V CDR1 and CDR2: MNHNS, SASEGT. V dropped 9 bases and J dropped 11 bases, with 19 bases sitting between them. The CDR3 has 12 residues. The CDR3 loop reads CASHGTGLPAFF. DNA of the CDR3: TGTGCCAGTCATGGGACGGGGCTGCCCGCTTTCTTT.

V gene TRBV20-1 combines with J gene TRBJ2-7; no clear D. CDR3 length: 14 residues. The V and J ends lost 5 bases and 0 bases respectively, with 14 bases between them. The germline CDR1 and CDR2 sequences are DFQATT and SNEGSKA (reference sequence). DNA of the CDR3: TGCAGTGCTGCCGACTCGAAAAGCTCCTACGAGCAGTACTTC. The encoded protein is CSAADSKSSYEQYF.